This T cell receptor (beta chain) was recorded in a study of OX40 agonist ivuxolimab in advanced cancers. Study context: The drug used for patients, ivuxolimab, was an agonistic anti-OX40 (CD134) antibody. Antecedent anti-PD-1, anti-PD-L1 or anti-CTLA-4 therapy was permissible, with roughly 40% having received some. The study reported partial responses in three patients: one hepatocellular carcinoma, two cutaneous melanoma. Points from the study as a whole: CD4+ and CD8+ blood T cells expanded clonally by week 6 at 0.1 to 3.0 mg/kg.

Trimming stripped 1 base from V and 13 bases from J, with 32 bases between. Germline CDR1 and CDR2: SGHKS and YYEKEE (reference sequence). The length of the CDR3 is 18 residues. For this clone: Its antigen is undetermined.

Profiled with immunoSEQ multiplex PCR; TCRdb holds only in-frame clones, not every one. The profile shows roughly 70,000 clones, 90% of them singletons. The gene calls are TRBV5-5 and TRBJ1-2; D possibly corresponds to TRBD1 (6 bases). This sequence originates from an adult with an advanced solid tumor such as melanoma, head and neck, liver or kidney cancer. The material was CD4+ or CD8+ T cells sorted from blood, obtained in a trial of the OX40 agonist ivuxolimab. The CDR3 nucleotides are TGTGCCAGCAGCTTGAAAACCGGGGTGGGTCCGGGACAATATGTTTTCACCTTC. Translated: CASSLKTGVGPGQYVFTF.